Following are 9 T cell receptor beta chains from one sample sequenced in a study of T cells in Graves' hyperthyroidism and ophthalmopathy (dated by TCRdb to between 2017 and 2020). Library generation was performed with multiplex PCR. The instrument given in TCRdb is Illumina HiSeq 2000. The TCR beta CDR3 regions were amplified from the RNA transcripts. A first-round RT-PCR of the TCR CDR3 used the HTBI primer set with the Qiagen OneStep RT-PCR kit. TCRdb passed the public sequencing reads through fastp at Q25 and MiXCR, retaining productive beta sequences. All rows with the same CDR3 protein become a single entry with the most common DNA and genes. The sample table records roughly 840,000 distinct CDR3 sequences; 38% of these occur just once. Of the sample, roughly 8.3% is held by the ten largest clones. What was sequenced was blood. The receptors were gathered from a man younger than 35 with Graves' hyperthyroidism.

This clonotype was counted at least ten times. The chain carries TRBV29-1 and TRBJ1-1; no firm D call. The CDR3 is made up of 11 amino acids. Germline CDR1 and CDR2: SQVTM and ANQGSEA. V lost 7 bases and J lost 6, with 12 bases in between. In DNA form, the CDR3 reads TGCAGCGCCGAACCGGCCCCTGAAGCTTTCTTT. Translated, it gives CSAEPAPEAFF.

In this sample, this clonotype turned up once. At one of its ends the junction is not consistent with the germline gene, which may arise from a read error. The genes are TRBV5-1 and TRBJ2-5, with TRBD1 as a possible D gene (6 bases). This CDR3 spans 13 amino acids. Per the germline V gene, CDR1 is SGHRS and CDR2 is YFSETQ. The CDR3 is CTSSIQGGETQYF. CDR3 sequence (DNA): TGCACCAGCAGCATACAGGGCGGAGAGACCCAGTACTTC.

A few counts support this clonotype. The chain is built from TRBV6-6 and TRBJ1-2; D ambiguous. V lost 2 bases and J lost 1, with 8 bases in between. Germline V gives CDR1 MNHNY, CDR2 SVGAGI (reference sequence). This CDR3 has 14 residues. CDR3 coding DNA: TGTGCCAGCAGTTACGGCGGGCGTAACTATGGCTACACCTTC. Its translation is CASSYGGRNYGYTF.

The chain links TRBV10-3 to TRBJ1-5; 9 bases are shared with TRBD1. J was trimmed by 2 bases and V by 10 bases; bases with no gene match: 6. The CDR3 has 14 residues. The germline V gene encodes CDR1 ENHRY and CDR2 SYGVKD. The CDR3 DNA reads as TGTGCCACCTTGACAGGGGGTGGCAATCAGCCCCAGCATTTT. It is translated as CATLTGGGNQPQHF.

In nucleotides, the CDR3 is TGTGCCAGCAGCTCCATACGGAGCTCTGGAAACACCATATATTTT. Translating it yields CASSSIRSSGNTIYF. The genes are TRBV7-9 and TRBJ1-3; the D is unclear. The CDR3 runs to 15 residues. CDR1 SEHNR and CDR2 FQNEAQ come from the germline V gene (reference sequence). V was clipped by 4 bases and J by 0 bases, with 10 bases between them.

At least ten counts were recorded for this clonotype. V and J are TRBV10-3 and TRBJ2-7; no clear D. Germline V lookup: CDR1 ENHRY, CDR2 SYGVKD. This CDR3 is 12 amino acids long. Trimming took 4 bases from V and 5 from J, leaving 9 bases between them. In nucleotides, the CDR3 is TGTGCCATCAGTGTCGATAGTCACGAGCAGTACTTC. It encodes CAISVDSHEQYF.

This clonotype was recorded only once. A much larger clone lies a single base off, so this may be a read error. This chain links TRBV7-8 with TRBJ2-7, with a weak D call TRBD1 (5 bases). The germline gives CDR1 SGHVS, CDR2 FQNEAQ. This CDR3 comprises 15 residues. The V and J ends lost 4 bases and 0 bases respectively, with 13 bases between them. The CDR3 DNA reads TGTGCCAGCAGCTCCCTCAGGGCAGGCTCCTACGAGCAGTACTTC. Its protein is CASSSLRAGSYEQYF.

This clonotype was seen many times. The chain carries TRBV20-1 and TRBJ1-1; 7 nucleotides match TRBD1. The trim removed 6 bases at V and 3 bases at J, leaving 13 bases unmatched. This CDR3 is 15 amino acids long. Germline CDR1 DFQATT, CDR2 SNEGSKA (reference sequence). The CDR3 spells CSAPGTAHGDTEAFF. DNA for the CDR3: TGCAGTGCCCCGGGGACAGCTCATGGGGACACTGAAGCTTTCTTT.

The chain links TRBV5-1 to TRBJ1-6, with D maybe TRBD1 (6 bases). CDR3 length equals 17 residues. Between the trimmed V and J ends, which lost 0 bases and 5 bases, there was a span of 15 bases. The V gene's germline CDR1 is SGHRS and CDR2 YFSETQ. This CDR3 is CASSLAGQGRHNSPLHF. The CDR3 nucleotides are TGCGCCAGCAGCTTGGCCGGGCAGGGGAGACATAATTCACCCCTCCACTTT.